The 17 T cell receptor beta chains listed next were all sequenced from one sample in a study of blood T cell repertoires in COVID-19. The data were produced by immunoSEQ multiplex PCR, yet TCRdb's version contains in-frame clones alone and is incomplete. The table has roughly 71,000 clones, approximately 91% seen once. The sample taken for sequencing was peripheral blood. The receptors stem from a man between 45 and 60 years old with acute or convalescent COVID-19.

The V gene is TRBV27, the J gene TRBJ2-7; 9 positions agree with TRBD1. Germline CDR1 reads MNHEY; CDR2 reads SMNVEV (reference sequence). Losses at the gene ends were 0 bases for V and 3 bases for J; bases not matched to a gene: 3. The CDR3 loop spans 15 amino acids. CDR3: CASSLSTGGDYEQYF. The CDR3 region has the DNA TGTGCCAGCAGTTTATCCACAGGGGGCGACTACGAGCAGTACTTC.

In DNA, the CDR3 is TGTGCCACCAGTGATTTTGGGACACACGGTGGCTACACCTTC. Encoded protein: CATSDFGTHGGYTF. This chain uses TRBV24-1 with TRBJ1-2, with D possibly TRBD1 on 6 matching bases. CDR3 length: 14 residues. The germline V and J ends were trimmed by 1 base and 7 bases, with 12 bases remaining between them. CDR1 and CDR2 (germline): KGHDR, SFDVKD.

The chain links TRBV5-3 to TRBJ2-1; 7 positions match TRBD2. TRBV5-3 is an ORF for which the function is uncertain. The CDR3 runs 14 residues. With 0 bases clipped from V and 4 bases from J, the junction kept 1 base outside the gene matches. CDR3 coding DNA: TGTGCCAGAAGCTTGGGGGAGGGATACAATGAGCAGTTCTTC. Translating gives CARSLGEGYNEQFF.

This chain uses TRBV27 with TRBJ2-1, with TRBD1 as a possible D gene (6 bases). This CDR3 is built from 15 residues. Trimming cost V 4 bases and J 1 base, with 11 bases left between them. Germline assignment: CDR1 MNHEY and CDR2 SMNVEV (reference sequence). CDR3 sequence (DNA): TGTGCCAGCAGTTCCCGGGACACTTCCTACAATGAGCAGTTCTTC. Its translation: CASSSRDTSYNEQFF.

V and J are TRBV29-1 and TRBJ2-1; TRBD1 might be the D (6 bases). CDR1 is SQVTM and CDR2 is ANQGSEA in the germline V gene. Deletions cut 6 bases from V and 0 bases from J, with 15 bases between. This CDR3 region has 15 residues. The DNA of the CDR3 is TGCAGCGTAAGCGCCGGGACATACTCCTACAATGAGCAGTTCTTC. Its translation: CSVSAGTYSYNEQFF.

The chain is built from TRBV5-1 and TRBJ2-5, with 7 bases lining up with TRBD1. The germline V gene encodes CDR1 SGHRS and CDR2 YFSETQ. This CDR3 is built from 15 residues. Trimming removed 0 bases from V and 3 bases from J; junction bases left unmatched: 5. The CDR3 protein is CASSLGTGEKETQYF. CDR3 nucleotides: TGCGCCAGCAGCTTGGGGACAGGTGAAAAAGAGACCCAGTACTTC.

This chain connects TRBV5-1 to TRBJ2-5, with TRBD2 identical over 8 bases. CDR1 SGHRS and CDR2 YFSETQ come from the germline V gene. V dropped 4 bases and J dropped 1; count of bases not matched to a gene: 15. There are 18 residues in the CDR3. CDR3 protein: CASSIQVPGGARQETQYF. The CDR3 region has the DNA TGCGCCAGCAGCATACAGGTACCGGGGGGGGCCCGCCAAGAGACCCAGTACTTC.

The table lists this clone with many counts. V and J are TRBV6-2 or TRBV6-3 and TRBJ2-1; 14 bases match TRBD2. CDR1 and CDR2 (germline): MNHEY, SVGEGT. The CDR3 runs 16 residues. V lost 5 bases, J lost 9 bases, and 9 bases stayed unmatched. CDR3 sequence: CASSTPGLAGDVEQFF. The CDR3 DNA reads TGTGCCAGCAGTACACCGGGACTAGCGGGGGACGTTGAGCAGTTCTTC.

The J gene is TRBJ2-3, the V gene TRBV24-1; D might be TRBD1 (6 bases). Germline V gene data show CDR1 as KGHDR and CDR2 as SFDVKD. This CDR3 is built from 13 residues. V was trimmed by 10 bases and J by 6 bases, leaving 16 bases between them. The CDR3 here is CATLKSGDDTQYF. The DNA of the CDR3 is TGTGCCACTCTCAAATCAGGGGATGATACGCAGTATTTT.

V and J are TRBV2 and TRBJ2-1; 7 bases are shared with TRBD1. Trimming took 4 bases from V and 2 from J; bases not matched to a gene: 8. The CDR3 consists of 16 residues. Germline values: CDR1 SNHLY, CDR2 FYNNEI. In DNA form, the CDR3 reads TGTGCCAGCAGTGGGTCGACAGGGCGCCCCTACAATGAGCAGTTCTTC. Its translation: CASSGSTGRPYNEQFF.

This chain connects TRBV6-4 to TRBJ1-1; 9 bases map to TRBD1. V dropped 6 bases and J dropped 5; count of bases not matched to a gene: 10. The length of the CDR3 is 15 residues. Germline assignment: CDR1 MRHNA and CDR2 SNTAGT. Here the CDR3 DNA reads TGTGCCAGCAGATCGACAGGGGGGGCCAGGACTGAAGCTTTCTTT. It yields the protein CASRSTGGARTEAFF.

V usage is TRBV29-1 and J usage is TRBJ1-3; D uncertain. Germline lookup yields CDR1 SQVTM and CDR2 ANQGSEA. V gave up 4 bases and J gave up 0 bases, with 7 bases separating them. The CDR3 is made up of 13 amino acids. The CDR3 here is CSVVPGSGNTIYF. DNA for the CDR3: TGCAGCGTTGTTCCGGGCTCTGGAAACACCATATATTTT.

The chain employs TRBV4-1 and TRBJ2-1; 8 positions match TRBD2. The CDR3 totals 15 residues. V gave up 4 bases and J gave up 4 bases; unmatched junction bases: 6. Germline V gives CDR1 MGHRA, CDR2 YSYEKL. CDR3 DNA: TGCGCCAGCAGCCGGGCCCCGGGGGGGTACAATGAGCAGTTCTTC. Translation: CASSRAPGGYNEQFF.

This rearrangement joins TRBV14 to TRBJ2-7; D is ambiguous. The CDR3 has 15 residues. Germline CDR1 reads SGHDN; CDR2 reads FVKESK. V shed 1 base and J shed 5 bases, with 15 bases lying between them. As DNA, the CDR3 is TGTGCCAGCAGCCAAGGTGGAACAAGCGCCAACGAGCAGTACTTC. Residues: CASSQGGTSANEQYF.

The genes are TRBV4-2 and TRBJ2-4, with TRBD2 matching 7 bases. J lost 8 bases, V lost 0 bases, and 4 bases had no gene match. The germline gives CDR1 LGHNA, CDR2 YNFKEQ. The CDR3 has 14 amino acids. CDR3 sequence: CASSQDGGGYIQYF. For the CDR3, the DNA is TGTGCCAGCAGCCAAGATGGGGGGGGATACATTCAGTACTTC.

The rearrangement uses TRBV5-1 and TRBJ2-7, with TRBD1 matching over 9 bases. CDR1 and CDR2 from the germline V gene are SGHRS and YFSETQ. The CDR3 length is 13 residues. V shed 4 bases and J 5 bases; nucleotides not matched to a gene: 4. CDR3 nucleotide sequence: TGCGCCAGCAGCGGGGGACAGGGCCACGAGCAGTACTTC. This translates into CASSGGQGHEQYF.

CDR3 sequence (DNA): TGTGCCAGCAGCCCGTGGACAGGGAACACCGGGGAGCTGTTTTTT. It codes for CASSPWTGNTGELFF. V and J are TRBV7-9 and TRBJ2-2, with 7 nucleotides matching TRBD1. CDR3 length: 15 residues. V was pared by 5 bases and J by 1 base, with 4 bases of the junction left unmatched. Germline CDR1 is SEHNR and CDR2 is FQNEAQ (reference sequence). The whole variable domain, remainder taken from reference TRBV7-9 and TRBJ2-2, is DTGVSQNPRHKITKRGQNVTFRCDPISEHNRLYWYRQTLGQGPEFLTYFQNEAQLEKSRLLSDRFSAERPKGSFSTLEIQRTEQGDSAMYLCASSPWTGNTGELFFGEGSRLTVL.